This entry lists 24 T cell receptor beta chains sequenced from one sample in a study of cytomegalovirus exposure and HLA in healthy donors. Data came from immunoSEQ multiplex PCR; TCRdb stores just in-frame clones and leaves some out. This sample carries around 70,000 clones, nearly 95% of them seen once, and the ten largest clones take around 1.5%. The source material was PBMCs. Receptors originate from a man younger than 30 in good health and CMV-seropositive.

CDR3 sequence (DNA): TGCGCCAGCAGCCCTAATCAGGGGACAGGGGGCCGAACAGATACGCAGTATTTT. Its protein is CASSPNQGTGGRTDTQYF. The J gene is TRBJ2-3, the V gene TRBV4-1; 12 nucleotides agree with TRBD1. The CDR3 extends over 18 amino acids. CDR1 is MGHRA, CDR2 YSYEKL, per germline. Trimming at V came to 4 bases and at J to 3 bases, leaving 11 bases not matched to a gene.

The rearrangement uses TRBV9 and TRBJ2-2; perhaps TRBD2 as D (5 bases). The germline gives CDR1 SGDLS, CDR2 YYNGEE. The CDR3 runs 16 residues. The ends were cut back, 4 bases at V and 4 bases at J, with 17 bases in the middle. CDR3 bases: TGTGCCAGCAGCCTCAGCGGAGCGTATTCCACCGGGGAGCTGTTTTTT. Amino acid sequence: CASSLSGAYSTGELFF.

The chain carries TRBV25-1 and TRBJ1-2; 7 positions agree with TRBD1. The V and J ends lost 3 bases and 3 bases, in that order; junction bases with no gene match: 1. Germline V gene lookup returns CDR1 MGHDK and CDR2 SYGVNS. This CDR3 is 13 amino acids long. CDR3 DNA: TGTGCCAGCAGTGACAGGGGGGACTATGGCTACACCTTC. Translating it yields CASSDRGDYGYTF.

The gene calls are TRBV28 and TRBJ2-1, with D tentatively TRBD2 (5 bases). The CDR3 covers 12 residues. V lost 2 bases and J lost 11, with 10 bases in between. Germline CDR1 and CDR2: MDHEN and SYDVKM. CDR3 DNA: TGTGCCAGCAGTTTACAGGAGGCCAAGCAGTTCTTC. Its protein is CASSLQEAKQFF.

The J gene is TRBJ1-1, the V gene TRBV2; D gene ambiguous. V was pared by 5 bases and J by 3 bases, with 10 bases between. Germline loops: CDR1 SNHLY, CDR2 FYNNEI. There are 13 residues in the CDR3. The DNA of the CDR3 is TGTGCCAGCAGTAAGGGAGTGGACACTGAAGCTTTCTTT. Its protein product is CASSKGVDTEAFF. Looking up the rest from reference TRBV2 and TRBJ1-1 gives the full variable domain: EPEVTQTPSHQVTQMGQEVILRCVPISNHLYFYWYRQILGQKVEFLVSFYNNEISEKSEIFDDQFSVERPDGSNFTLKIRSTKLEDSAMYFCASSKGVDTEAFFGQGTRLTVV.

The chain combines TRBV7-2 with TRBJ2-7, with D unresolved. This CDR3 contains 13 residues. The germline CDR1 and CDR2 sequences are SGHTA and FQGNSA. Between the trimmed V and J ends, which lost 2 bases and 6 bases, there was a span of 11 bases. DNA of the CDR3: TGTGCCAGCAGCTTAAGCGCGTCCCGCGAGCAGTACTTC. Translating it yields CASSLSASREQYF.

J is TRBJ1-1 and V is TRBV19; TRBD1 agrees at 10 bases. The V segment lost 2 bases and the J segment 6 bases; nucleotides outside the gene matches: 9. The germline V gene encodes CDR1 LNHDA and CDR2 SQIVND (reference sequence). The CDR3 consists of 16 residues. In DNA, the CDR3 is TGTGCCAGTAGTATATTAGCGAGACAGGGGGCTCCTGAAGCTTTCTTT. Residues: CASSILARQGAPEAFF.

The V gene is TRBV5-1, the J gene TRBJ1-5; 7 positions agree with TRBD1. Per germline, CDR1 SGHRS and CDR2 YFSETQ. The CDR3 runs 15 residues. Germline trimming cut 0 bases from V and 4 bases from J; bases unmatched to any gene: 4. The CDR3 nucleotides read TGCGCCAGCAGCTTGGTGCCAGGGGGTAATCAGCCCCAGCATTTT. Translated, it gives CASSLVPGGNQPQHF.

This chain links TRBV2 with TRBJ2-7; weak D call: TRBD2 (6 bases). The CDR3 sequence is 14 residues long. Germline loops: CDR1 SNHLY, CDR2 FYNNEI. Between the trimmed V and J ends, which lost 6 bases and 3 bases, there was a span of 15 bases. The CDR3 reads CASSRLGLGYEQYF. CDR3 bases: TGTGCCAGCAGCAGACTAGGTCTAGGCTACGAGCAGTACTTC. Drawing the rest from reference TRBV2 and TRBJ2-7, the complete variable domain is EPEVTQTPSHQVTQMGQEVILRCVPISNHLYFYWYRQILGQKVEFLVSFYNNEISEKSEIFDDQFSVERPDGSNFTLKIRSTKLEDSAMYFCASSRLGLGYEQYFGPGTRLTVT.

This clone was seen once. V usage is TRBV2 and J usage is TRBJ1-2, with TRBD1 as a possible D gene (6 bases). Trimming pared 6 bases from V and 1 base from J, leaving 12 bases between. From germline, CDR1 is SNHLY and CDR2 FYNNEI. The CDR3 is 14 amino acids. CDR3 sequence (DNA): TGTGCCAGCAGGGCCGGACAGCATAACTATGGCTACACCTTC. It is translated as CASRAGQHNYGYTF.

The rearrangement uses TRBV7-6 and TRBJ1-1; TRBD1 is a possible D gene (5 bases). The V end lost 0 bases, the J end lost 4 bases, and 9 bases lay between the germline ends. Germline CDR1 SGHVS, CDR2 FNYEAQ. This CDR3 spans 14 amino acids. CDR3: CASSLAAGFTEAFF. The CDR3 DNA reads TGTGCCAGCAGCTTAGCGGCAGGGTTCACTGAAGCTTTCTTT.

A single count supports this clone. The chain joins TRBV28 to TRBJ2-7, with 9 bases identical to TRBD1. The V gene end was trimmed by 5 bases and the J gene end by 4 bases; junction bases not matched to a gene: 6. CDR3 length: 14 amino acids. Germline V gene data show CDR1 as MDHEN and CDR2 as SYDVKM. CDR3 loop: CASSRGTGRYEQYF. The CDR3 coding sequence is TGTGCCAGCAGTCGCGGGACAGGGAGGTACGAGCAGTACTTC.

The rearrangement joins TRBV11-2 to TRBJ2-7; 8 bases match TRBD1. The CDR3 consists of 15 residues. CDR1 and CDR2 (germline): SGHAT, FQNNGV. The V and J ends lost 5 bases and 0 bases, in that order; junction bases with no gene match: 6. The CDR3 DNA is TGTGCCAGCAGCCGGTCAGGGGGCCCCTCCTACGAGCAGTACTTC. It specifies CASSRSGGPSYEQYF.

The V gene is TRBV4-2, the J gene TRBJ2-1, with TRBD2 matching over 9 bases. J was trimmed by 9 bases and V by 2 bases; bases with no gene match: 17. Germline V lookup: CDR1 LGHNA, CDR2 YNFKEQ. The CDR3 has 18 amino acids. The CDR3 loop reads CASSQPVYALAGQGEQFF. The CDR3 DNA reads TGTGCCAGCAGCCAACCCGTTTATGCGCTAGCGGGACAAGGTGAGCAGTTCTTC.

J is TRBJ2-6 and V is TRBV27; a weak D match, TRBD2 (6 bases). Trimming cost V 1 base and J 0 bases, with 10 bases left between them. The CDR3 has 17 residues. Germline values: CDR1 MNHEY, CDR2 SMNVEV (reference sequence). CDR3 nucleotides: TGTGCCAGCAGTTTATTTGGAGGGACCTCTGGGGCCAACGTCCTGACTTTC. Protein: CASSLFGGTSGANVLTF.

DNA for the CDR3: TGTGCCATCAGCCCGACTAGCGGGAGAAGGGAGACCCAGTACTTC. This gives the protein CAISPTSGRRETQYF. The J gene is TRBJ2-5, the V gene TRBV10-3, with 12 bases that match TRBD2. Germline loops: CDR1 ENHRY, CDR2 SYGVKD. The trim removed 6 bases at V and 5 bases at J, leaving 7 bases unmatched. CDR3 length equals 15 residues.

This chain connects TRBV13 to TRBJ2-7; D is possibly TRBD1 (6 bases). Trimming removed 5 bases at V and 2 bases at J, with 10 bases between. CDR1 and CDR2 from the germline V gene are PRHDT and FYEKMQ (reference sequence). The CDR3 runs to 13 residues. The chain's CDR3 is CASSPGVTYEQYF. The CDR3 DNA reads TGTGCCAGCAGCCCAGGGGTGACCTACGAGCAGTACTTC. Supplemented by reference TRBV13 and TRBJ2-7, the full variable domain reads AAGVIQSPRHLIKEKRETATLKCYPIPRHDTVYWYQQGPGQDPQFLISFYEKMQSDKGSIPDRFSAQQFSDYHSELNMSSLELGDSALYFCASSPGVTYEQYFGPGTRLTVT.

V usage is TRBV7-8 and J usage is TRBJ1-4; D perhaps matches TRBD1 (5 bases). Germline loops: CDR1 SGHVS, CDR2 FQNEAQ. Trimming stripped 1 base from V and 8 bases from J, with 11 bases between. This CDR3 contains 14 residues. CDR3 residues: CASSLGTIGEKLFF. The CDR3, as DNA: TGTGCCAGCAGCTTAGGGACAATAGGGGAAAAACTGTTTTTT.

The CDR3 sequence is CASSPMTGFSSYEQYF. As DNA, the CDR3 is TGTGCCAGCAGCCCAATGACGGGATTCAGCTCCTACGAGCAGTACTTC. The V call is TRBV5-6, the J call TRBJ2-7, with TRBD2 as a possible D gene (5 bases). This CDR3 contains 16 residues. Germline CDR1 is SGHDT and CDR2 is YYEEEE. V was clipped by 4 bases and J by 0 bases, with 17 bases between them.

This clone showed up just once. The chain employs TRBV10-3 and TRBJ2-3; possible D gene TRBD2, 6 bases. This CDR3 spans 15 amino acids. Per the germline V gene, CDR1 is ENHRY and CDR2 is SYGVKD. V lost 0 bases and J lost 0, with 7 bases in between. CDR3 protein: CAISESSGSTDTQYF. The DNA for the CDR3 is TGTGCCATCAGTGAGTCGAGCGGGAGCACAGATACGCAGTATTTT.

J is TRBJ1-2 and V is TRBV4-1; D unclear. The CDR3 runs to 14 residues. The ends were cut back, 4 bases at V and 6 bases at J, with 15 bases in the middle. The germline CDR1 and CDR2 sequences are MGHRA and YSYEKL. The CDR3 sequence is CASSRYRELHGYTF. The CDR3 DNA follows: TGCGCCAGCAGCCGATACCGGGAACTGCATGGCTACACCTTC.

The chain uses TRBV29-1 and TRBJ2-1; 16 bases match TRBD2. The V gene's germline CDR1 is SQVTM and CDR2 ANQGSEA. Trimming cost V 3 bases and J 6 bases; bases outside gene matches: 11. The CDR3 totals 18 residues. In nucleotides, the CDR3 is TGCAGCGTTGACCTGGGACTAGCGGGAGGGGGAGTGGGCAATGAGCAGTTCTTC. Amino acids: CSVDLGLAGGGVGNEQFF.

The CDR3 DNA follows: TGTGCCAGCAGTACCCGGGACAGGGGGCAACTTGGGTATGGCTACACCTTC. Its protein product is CASSTRDRGQLGYGYTF. The chain is built from TRBV28 and TRBJ1-2; TRBD1 aligns across 12 bases. The trim removed 5 bases at V and 5 bases at J, leaving 12 bases unmatched. Germline lookup yields CDR1 MDHEN and CDR2 SYDVKM. This CDR3 region has 17 residues.

CDR3 sequence: CASSPHAGAPYEQYF. The DNA of the CDR3 is TGTGCCAGCAGTCCCCACGCAGGGGCCCCCTACGAGCAGTACTTC. The J gene is TRBJ2-7, the V gene TRBV28, with D possibly matching TRBD1 (6 bases). V was cut by 5 bases and J by 2 bases, with 16 bases left in between. This CDR3 region has 15 residues. The germline V gene has CDR1 MDHEN and CDR2 SYDVKM.